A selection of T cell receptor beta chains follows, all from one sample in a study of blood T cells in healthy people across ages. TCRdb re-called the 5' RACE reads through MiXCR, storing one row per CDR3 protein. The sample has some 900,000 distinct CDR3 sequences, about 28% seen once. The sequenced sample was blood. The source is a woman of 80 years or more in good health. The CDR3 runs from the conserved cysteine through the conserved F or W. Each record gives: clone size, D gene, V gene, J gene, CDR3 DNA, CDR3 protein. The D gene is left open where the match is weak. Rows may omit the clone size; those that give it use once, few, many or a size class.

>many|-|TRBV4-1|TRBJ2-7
TGCGCCAGCAGCCTCATATCAGGACAGCCCTTCTACGAGCAGTACTTC
CASSLISGQPFYEQYF
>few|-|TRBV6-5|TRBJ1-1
TGTGCCAGCAGTTACAAGGGGGTAAACACTGAAGCTTTCTTT
CASSYKGVNTEAFF
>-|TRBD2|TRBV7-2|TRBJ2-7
TGTGCCAGCAGCTTAGCGGGAGGGTCCGGCGAGCAGTACTTC
CASSLAGGSGEQYF
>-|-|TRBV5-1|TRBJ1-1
TGCGCCAGCAGCTTACGACAGCGCATGAACACTGAAGCTTTCTTT
CASSLRQRMNTEAFF
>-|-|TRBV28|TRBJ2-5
TGTGCCAGCAGTGCGGGGCTTCCAGTCCAAGGGACCCAGTACTTC
CASSAGLPVQGTQYF
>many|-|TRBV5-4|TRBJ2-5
TGTGCCAGCACCAACGCGGGGCCGGGGAGTCAAGAGACCCAGTACTTC
CASTNAGPGSQETQYF
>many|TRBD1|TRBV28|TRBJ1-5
TGTGCCAGCAGTTTACCAAGACAGGGCGGCAATCAGCCCCAGCATTTT
CASSLPRQGGNQPQHF
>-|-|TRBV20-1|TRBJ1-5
TGCAGTGCTGTGCAGGGAATCAGGGCCCAGCATTTT
CSAVQGIRAQHF
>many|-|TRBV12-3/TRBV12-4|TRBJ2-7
TGTGCCAGCAGTTTGGATCGGGCAGGGCGCTCCTACGAGCAGTACTTC
CASSLDRAGRSYEQYF
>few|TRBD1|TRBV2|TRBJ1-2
TGTGCCAGCAGTGTCCACAGGGGCTCTAACTATGGCTACACCTTC
CASSVHRGSNYGYTF
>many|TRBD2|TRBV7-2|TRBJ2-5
TGTGCCAGCAGCTTACCTAGCGGGGGGGCCGGGGAGACCCAGTACTTC
CASSLPSGGAGETQYF
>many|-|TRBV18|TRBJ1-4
TGTGCCAGCTCACCACAAGGCGATGAAAAACTGTTTTTT
CASSPQGDEKLFF